This TCR beta chain originates from a study of blood T cells in healthy people across ages. Study findings and constraints: CMV infection status of these donors was not known.

This clonotype came up a few times. Its antigen is undetermined. Trimming took off 6 bases at V and 7 bases at J, with 24 bases between the two ends. Germline loops: CDR1 SQVTM, CDR2 ANQGSEA. The CDR3 runs to 15 residues. The use of a sample-barcoded 5' primer and a J-beta primer mix characterized a second PCR of about 7 to 12 cycles. In TCRdb, the 5' RACE reads were re-called with MiXCR into one record per CDR3 protein. Among around 1,700,000 distinct CDR3 sequences, under 30% were seen once, and the ten largest hold roughly 8%. The rearrangement links TRBV29-1 to TRBJ1-2, with D maybe TRBD1 (5 bases). What was sequenced was blood. This clonotype was obtained from a woman in her 30s in good health. DNA of the CDR3: TGCAGCGTCCCTGCCCAACAGGCTACCGACTCTGGCTACACCTTC. It codes for CSVPAQQATDSGYTF.